This entry features one T cell receptor (beta chain) sequence. Its target is not known. This specimen belongs to a study of T-cell memory formation after mild COVID-19. Study-wide context: The TCR clusters were mostly specific to one donor.

Trimming cost V 2 bases and J 3 bases, with 7 bases left between them. CDR1 and CDR2 (germline): LNHDA, SQIVND (reference sequence). CDR3 length: 13 residues. TCRdb re-derived calls from the 5' RACE reads in MiXCR, one entry per CDR3 protein. The sample lists fewer than 500,000 distinct CDR3 sequences; 20% to 30% were seen once. Points from the study as a whole: Clones that got smaller from day 15 to 85 had even CD4/CD8, while clones growing later tipped toward CD4+. Certain responding clones were present in pre-infection memory, suggesting participation of cross-reactive memory.

The chain has TRBV19 and TRBJ1-1; no definite D call. The sample was PBMCs or a T cell subset sorted from them (not recorded which). The receptor was derived from an adult woman who had mild COVID-19 (a few samples of this study predate the infection). Cell type and time point are not known. The CDR3 nucleotides read TGTGCCAGTAGTATAAAGGAGTACACTGAAGCTTTCTTT. Residues: CASSIKEYTEAFF.